Here is one T cell receptor (beta chain) with its context. Clones were sequenced by immunoSEQ multiplex PCR, and TCRdb holds only the in-frame ones, with some missing. Seen here are about 51,000 clones, 88% observed once, and the top ten hold 40%. The source of the sample is a study of control samples from healthy donors and cancer patients. The CDR3 contains 13 residues. V was shortened by 1 base and J by 7 bases, with 9 bases between the two germline ends. Germline-derived CDR1 and CDR2 are SGHDT and YYEEEE. Sequencing was carried out using PBMCs. V gene TRBV5-6 combines with J gene TRBJ1-5; no reliable D call. This TCR derives from a man aged 45-65 years with head and neck cancer. The CDR3 DNA follows: TGTGCCAGCAGCTTGTTACAAGGACAGCCCCAGCATTTT. This encodes CASSLLQGQPQHF.